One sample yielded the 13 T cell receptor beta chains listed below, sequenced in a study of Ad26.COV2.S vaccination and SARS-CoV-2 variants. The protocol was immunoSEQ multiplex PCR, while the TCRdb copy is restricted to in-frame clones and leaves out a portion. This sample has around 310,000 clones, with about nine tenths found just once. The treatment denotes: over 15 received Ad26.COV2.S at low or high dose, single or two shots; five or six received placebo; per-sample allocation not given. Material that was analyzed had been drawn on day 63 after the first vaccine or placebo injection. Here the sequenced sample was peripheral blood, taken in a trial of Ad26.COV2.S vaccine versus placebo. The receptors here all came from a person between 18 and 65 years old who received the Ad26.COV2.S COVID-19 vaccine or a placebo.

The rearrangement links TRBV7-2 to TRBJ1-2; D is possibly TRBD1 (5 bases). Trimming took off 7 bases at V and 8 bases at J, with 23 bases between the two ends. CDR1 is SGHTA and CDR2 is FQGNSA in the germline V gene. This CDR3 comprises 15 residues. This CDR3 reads CASIGARTLGLGYTF. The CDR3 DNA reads TGTGCCAGCATAGGGGCGAGGACACTCGGATTGGGCTACACCTTC.

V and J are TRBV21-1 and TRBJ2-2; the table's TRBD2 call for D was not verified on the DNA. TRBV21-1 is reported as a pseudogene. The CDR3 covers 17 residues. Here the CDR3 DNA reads TGTGCCAGCAGCAAAAGGCCCATAGCGGGGGGTACCGGGGAGCTGTTTTTT. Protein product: CASSKRPIAGGTGELFF.

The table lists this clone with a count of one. The CDR3, as DNA: TGTGCCAGCAGCTTCTTAAATCAGCCCCAGCATTTT. Encoded protein: CASSFLNQPQHF. The chain is built from TRBV7-2 and TRBJ1-5; no reliable D call. In germline, CDR1 is SGHTA, CDR2 FQGNSA. V shed 3 bases and J shed 4 bases, with 4 bases lying between them. The length of the CDR3 is 12 residues.

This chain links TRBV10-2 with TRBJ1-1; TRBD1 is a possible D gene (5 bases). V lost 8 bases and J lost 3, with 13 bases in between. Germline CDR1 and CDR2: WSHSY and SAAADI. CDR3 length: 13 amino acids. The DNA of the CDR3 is TGCGCCAGCGGACGTGGGGGGTACACTGAAGCTTTCTTT. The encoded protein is CASGRGGYTEAFF.

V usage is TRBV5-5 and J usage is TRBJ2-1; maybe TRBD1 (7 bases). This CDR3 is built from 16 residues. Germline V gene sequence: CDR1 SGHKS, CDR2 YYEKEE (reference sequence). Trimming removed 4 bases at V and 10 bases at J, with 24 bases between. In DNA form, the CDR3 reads TGTGCCAGCAGCACAGGGGCCGAGGGCCTTCTAGCGGAGCAGTTCTTC. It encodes CASSTGAEGLLAEQFF.

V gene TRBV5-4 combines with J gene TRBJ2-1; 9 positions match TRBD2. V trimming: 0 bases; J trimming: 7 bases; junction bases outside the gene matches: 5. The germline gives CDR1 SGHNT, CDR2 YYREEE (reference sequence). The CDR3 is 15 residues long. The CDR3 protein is CASSLGAGGWNEQFF. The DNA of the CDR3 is TGTGCCAGCAGCTTGGGAGCGGGGGGCTGGAATGAGCAGTTCTTC.

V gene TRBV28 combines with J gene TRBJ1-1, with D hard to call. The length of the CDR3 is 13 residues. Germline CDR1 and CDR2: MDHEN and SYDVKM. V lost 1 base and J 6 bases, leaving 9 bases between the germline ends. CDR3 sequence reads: CASSLLGYAEAFF. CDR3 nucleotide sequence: TGTGCCAGCAGTTTATTGGGATACGCTGAAGCTTTCTTT. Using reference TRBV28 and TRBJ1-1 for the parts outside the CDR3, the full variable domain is DVKVTQSSRYLVKRTGEKVFLECVQDMDHENMFWYRQDPGLGLRLIYFSYDVKMKEKGDIPEGYSVSREKKERFSLILESASTNQTSMYLCASSLLGYAEAFFGQGTRLTVV.

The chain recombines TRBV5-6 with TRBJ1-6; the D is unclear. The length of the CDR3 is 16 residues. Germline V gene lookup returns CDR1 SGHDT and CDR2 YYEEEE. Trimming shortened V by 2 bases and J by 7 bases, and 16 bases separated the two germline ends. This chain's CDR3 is CASSFRGISPNSPLHF. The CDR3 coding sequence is TGTGCCAGCAGCTTTCGAGGGATTTCCCCAAATTCACCCCTCCACTTT.

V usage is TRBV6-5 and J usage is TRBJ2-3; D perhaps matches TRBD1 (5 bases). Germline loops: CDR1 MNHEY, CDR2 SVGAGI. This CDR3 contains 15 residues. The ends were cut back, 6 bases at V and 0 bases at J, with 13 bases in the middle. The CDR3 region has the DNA TGTGCCAGCAGCCCAAGGGGTTCTAGCACAGATACGCAGTATTTT. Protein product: CASSPRGSSTDTQYF.

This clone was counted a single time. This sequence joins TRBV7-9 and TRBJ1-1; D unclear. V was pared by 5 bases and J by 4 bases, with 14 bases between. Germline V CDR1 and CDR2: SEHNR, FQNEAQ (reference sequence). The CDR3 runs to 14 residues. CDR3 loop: CASSPQSGGTEAFF. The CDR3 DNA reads TGTGCCAGCAGCCCGCAGTCAGGAGGCACTGAAGCTTTCTTT.

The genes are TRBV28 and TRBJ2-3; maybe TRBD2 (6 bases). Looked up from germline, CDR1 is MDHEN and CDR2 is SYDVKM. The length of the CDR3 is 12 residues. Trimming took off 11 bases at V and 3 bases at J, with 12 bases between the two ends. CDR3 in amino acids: CAASGGTDTQYF. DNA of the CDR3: TGTGCCGCTTCCGGGGGTACAGATACGCAGTATTTT.

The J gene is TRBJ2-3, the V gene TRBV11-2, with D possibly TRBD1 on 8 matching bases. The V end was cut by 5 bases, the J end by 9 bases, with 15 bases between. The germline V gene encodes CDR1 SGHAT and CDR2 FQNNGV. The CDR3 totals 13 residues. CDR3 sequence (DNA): TGTGCCAGCAGCCCACAGGGGGGGGTGACGCAGTATTTT. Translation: CASSPQGGVTQYF.

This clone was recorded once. CDR3 DNA: TGCGCCAGCAGCTTCAGTGGGGCAGGGATGAATTCACCCCTCCACTTT. Amino acids: CASSFSGAGMNSPLHF. The chain recombines TRBV5-1 with TRBJ1-6; a possible D gene is TRBD1 (5 bases). The CDR3 sequence is 16 residues long. V dropped 2 bases and J dropped 7 bases, with 16 bases sitting between them. CDR1 and CDR2 from the germline V gene are SGHRS and YFSETQ.